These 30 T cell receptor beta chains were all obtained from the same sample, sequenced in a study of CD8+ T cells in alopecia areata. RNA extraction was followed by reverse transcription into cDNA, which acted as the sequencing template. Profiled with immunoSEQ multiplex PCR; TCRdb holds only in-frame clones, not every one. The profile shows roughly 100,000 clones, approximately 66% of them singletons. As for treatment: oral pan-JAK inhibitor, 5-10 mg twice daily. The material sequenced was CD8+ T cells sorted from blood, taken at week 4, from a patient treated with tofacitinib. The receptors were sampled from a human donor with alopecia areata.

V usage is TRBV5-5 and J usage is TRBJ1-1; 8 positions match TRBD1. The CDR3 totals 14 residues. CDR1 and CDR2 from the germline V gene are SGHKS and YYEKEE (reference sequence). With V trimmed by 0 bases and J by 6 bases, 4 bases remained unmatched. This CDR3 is CASSLVQGVSEAFF. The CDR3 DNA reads TGTGCCAGCAGCTTGGTACAGGGGGTTTCTGAAGCTTTCTTT.

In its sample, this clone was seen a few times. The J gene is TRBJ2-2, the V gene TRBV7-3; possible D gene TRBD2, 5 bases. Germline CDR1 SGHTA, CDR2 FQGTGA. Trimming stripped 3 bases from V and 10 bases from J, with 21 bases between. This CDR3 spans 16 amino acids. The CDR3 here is CASSFVYRDPREELFF. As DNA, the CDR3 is TGTGCCAGCAGCTTCGTATATCGGGATCCCCGGGAGGAGCTGTTTTTT.

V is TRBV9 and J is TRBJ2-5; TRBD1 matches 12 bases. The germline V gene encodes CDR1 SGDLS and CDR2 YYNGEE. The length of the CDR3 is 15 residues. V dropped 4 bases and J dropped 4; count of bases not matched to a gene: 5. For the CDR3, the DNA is TGTGCCAGCAGCCACCCGGGACAGGGGGCAGAGACCCAGTACTTC. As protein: CASSHPGQGAETQYF.

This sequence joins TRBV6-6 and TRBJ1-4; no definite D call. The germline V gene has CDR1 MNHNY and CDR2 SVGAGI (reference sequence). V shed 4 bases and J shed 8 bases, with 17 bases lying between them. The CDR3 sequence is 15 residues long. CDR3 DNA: TGTGCCAGCAGTTCCGGCGTCTCCAATTCCGAAAAACTGTTTTTT. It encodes CASSSGVSNSEKLFF.

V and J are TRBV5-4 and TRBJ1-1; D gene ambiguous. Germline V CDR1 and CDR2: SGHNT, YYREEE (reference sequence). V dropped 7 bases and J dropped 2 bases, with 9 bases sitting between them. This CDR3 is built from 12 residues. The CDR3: CASFGVNTEAFF. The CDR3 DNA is TGTGCCAGCTTTGGGGTTAACACTGAAGCTTTCTTT.

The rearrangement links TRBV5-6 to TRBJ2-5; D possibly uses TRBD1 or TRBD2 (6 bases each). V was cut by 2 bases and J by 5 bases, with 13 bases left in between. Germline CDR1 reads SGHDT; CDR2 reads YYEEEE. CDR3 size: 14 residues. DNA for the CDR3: TGTGCCAGCAGCTTTTGGGGGGCCGGCGAGACCCAGTACTTC. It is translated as CASSFWGAGETQYF.

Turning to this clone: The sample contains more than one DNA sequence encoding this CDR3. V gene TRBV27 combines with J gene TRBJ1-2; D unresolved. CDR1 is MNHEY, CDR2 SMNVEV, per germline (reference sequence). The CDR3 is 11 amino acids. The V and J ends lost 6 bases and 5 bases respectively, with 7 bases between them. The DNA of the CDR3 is TGTGCCAGCAGAGGGTATTATGGCTACACCTTC. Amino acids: CASRGYYGYTF.

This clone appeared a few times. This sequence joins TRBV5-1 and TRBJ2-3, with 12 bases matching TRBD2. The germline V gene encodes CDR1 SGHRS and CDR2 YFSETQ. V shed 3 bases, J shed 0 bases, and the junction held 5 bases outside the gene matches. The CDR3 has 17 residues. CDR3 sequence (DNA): TGCGCCAGCAGCTCTGGAGGGACTAGCGGGAGCACAGATACGCAGTATTTT. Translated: CASSSGGTSGSTDTQYF.

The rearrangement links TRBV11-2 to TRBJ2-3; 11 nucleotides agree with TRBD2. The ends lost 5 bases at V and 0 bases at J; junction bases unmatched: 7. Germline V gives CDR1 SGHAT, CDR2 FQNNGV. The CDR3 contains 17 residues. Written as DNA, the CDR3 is TGTGCCAGCAGCCCAGCCTCTAGCGGGGGGAGCACAGATACGCAGTATTTT. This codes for CASSPASSGGSTDTQYF.

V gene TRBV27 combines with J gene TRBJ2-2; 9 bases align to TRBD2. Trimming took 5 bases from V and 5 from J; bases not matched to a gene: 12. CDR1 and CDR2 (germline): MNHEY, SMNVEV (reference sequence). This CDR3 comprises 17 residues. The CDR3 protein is CASSPLAVAGETGELFF. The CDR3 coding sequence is TGTGCCAGCAGTCCGCTAGCCGTAGCGGGGGAGACCGGGGAGCTGTTTTTT.

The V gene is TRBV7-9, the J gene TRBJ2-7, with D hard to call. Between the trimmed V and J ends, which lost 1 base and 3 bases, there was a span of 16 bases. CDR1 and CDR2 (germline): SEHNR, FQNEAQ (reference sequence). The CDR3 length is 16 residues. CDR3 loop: CASSLVGLTIDYEQYF. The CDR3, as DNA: TGTGCCAGCAGCTTAGTAGGGCTGACGATTGACTACGAGCAGTACTTC.

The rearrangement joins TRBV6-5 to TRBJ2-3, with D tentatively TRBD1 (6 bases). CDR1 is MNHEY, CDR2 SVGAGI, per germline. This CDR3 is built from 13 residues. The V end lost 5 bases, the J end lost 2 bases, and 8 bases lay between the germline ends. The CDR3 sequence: CASSRQVTDTQYF. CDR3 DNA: TGTGCCAGCAGTCGACAGGTCACAGATACGCAGTATTTT.

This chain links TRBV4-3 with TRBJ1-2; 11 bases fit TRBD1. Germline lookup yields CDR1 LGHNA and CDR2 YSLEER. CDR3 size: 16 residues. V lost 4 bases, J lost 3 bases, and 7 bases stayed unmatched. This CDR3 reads CASSPTGQGAYYGYTF. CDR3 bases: TGCGCCAGCAGCCCCACCGGACAGGGGGCCTACTATGGCTACACCTTC.

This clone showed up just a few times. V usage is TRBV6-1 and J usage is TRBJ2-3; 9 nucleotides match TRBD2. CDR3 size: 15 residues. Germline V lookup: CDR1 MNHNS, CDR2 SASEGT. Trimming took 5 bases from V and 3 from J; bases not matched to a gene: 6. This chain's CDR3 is CASSLYSGRTDTQYF. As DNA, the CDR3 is TGTGCCAGCAGTTTATATAGCGGGAGAACAGATACGCAGTATTTT.

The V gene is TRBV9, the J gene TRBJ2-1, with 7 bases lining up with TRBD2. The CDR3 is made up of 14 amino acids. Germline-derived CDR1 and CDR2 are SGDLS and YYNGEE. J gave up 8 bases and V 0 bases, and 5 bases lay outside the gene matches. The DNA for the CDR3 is TGTGCCAGCAGCGTAGGGGGAGGGAGAGATGAGCAGTTCTTC. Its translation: CASSVGGGRDEQFF.

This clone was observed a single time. In nucleotides, the CDR3 is TGTGCCAGCAGCTTGGTTGCAGTCAGGGCCACTGAAGCTTTCTTT. Its protein is CASSLVAVRATEAFF. The gene calls are TRBV5-4 and TRBJ1-1; a possible D gene is TRBD1 (5 bases). With 0 bases removed from V and 4 bases from J, the gap between germline ends came to 13 bases. The CDR3 runs to 15 residues. Germline V gene sequence: CDR1 SGHNT, CDR2 YYREEE (reference sequence).

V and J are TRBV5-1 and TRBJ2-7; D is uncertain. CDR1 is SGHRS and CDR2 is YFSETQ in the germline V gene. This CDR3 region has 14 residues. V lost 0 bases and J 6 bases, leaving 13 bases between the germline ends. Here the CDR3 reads CASSLATLGGEQYF. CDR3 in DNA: TGCGCCAGCAGCTTGGCCACTCTGGGCGGCGAGCAGTACTTC.

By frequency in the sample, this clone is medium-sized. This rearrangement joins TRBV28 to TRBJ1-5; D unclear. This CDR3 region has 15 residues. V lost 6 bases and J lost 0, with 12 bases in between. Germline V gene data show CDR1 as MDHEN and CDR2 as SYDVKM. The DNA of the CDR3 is TGTGCCAGCAGCCGCAGCCGACCTAGCAATCAGCCCCAGCATTTT. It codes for CASSRSRPSNQPQHF.

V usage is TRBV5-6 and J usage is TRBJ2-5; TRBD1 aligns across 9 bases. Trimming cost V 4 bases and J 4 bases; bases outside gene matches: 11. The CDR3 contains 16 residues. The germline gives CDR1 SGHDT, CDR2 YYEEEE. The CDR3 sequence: CASSLGTGLKRETQYF. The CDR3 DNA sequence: TGTGCCAGCAGCCTTGGGACAGGGCTTAAGAGAGAGACCCAGTACTTC.

CDR3 sequence reads: CASSQDLSGPGREETQYF. CDR3 sequence (DNA): TGCGCCAGCAGCCAAGATTTATCCGGGCCGGGGAGGGAAGAGACCCAGTACTTC. The chain joins TRBV4-3 to TRBJ2-5, with 7 bases identical to TRBD2. The CDR3 loop spans 18 amino acids. V lost 0 bases, J lost 3 bases, and 13 bases stayed unmatched. CDR1 and CDR2 from the germline V gene are LGHNA and YSLEER.

The CDR3, as DNA: TGTGCCAGCAGTTTGACCCAGAACTATGGCTACACCTTC. Its translation is CASSLTQNYGYTF. The J gene is TRBJ1-2, the V gene TRBV27; D is undetermined. Trimming shortened V by 3 bases and J by 2 bases, and 7 bases separated the two germline ends. CDR1 is MNHEY, CDR2 SMNVEV, per germline (reference sequence). The CDR3 spans 13 residues.

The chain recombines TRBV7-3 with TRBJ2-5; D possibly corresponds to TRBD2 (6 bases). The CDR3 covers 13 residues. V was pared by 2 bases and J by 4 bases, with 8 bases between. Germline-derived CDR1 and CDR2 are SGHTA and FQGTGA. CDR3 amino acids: CASSLGGGETQYF. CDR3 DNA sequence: TGTGCCAGCAGCTTAGGGGGAGGAGAGACCCAGTACTTC.

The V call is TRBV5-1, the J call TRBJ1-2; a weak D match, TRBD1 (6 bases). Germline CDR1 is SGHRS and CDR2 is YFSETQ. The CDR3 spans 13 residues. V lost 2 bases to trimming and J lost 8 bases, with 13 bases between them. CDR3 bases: TGCGCCAGCAGCTTCCGGGACACGAAAGGCTACACCTTC. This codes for CASSFRDTKGYTF. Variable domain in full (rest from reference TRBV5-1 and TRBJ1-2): KAGVTQTPRYLIKTRGQQVTLSCSPISGHRSVSWYQQTPGQGLQFLFEYFSETQRNKGNFPGRFSGRQFSNSRSEMNVSTLELGDSALYLCASSFRDTKGYTFGSGTRLTVV.

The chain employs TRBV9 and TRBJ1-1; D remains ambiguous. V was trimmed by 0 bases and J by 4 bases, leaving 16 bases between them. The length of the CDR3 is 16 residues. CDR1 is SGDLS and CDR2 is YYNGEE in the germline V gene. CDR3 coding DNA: TGTGCCAGCAGCGTAGACGAGGGCAGTGGTAGCACTGAAGCTTTCTTT. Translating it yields CASSVDEGSGSTEAFF.

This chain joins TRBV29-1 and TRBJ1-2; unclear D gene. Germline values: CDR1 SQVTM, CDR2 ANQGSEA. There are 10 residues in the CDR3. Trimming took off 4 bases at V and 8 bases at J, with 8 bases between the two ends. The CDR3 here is CSVVLGGYTF. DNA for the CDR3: TGCAGCGTTGTGCTCGGGGGCTACACCTTC.

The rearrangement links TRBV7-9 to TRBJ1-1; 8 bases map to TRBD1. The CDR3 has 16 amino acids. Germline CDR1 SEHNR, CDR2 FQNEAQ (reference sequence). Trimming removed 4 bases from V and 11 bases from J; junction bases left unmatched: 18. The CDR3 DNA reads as TGTGCCAGCAGCTCAGTCCCAGGGGAGGACAGGGTGAACGCTTTCTTT. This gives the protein CASSSVPGEDRVNAFF. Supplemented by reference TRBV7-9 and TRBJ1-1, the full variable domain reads DTGVSQNPRHKITKRGQNVTFRCDPISEHNRLYWYRQTLGQGPEFLTYFQNEAQLEKSRLLSDRFSAERPKGSFSTLEIQRTEQGDSAMYLCASSSVPGEDRVNAFFGQGTRLTVV.

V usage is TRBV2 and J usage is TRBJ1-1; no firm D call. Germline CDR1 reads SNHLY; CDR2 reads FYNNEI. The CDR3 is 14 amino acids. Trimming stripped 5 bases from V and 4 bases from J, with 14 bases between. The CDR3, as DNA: TGTGCCAGCAGTCCCACGGGTGGTGGCACTGAAGCTTTCTTT. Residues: CASSPTGGGTEAFF.

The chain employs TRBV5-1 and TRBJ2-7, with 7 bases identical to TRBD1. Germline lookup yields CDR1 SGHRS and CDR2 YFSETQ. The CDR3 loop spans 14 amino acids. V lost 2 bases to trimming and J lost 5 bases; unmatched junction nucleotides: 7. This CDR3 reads CASSFTGVLNEQYF. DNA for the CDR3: TGCGCCAGCAGCTTCACAGGGGTATTGAACGAGCAGTACTTC.

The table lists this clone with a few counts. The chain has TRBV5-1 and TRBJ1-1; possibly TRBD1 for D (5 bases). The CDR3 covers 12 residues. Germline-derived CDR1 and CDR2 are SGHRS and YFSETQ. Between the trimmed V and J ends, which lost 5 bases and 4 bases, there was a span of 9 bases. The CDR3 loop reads CASRQGLTEAFF. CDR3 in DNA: TGCGCCAGCAGGCAGGGCCTCACTGAAGCTTTCTTT.

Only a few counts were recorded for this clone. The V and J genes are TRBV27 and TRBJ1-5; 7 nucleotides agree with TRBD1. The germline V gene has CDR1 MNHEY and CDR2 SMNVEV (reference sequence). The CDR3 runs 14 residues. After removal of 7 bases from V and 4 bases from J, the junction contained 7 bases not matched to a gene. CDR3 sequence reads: CASTTLQGNQPQHF. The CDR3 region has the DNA TGTGCCAGCACCACCCTACAGGGGAATCAGCCCCAGCATTTT.